This T cell receptor (beta chain) came from a study of molecular identifiers for immune sequencing clone quantification. Study context: Sequencing covered four of five parts into which replicate RNA from approximately 22,000 or 94,000 naive CD8 cells was split. Broader study findings: In a background of approximately 1 million naive cells, spiked Jurkat TCR RNA from one cell was reportedly detectable.

Preparation of naive CD8 libraries involved 20,000 to 1,000,000 sorted cells and 10%, 30% or 50% RNA. This clonotype was seen more than once but under ten times. The antigen is unknown. This clone may be a read error of a much larger clone one base away. Via MiXCR, TCRdb re-called the PCR reads, giving one row per CDR3 protein. This table has approximately 630,000 distinct CDR3 sequences, about 25% appearing once. Sequenced input: naive CD8+ T cells from blood, with Jurkat cell RNA spiked in. Regarding subset: FACS-sorted CD8+CD4-CCR7+CD45RA+ naive T cells. The clonotype originates from a human donor in good health. Some libraries in this study had Jurkat cell RNA spiked in.

In DNA, the CDR3 is TGTGCCAGCAGCCCCGGGACAGGGCACTACGAGCAGTACTTC. Translation: CASSPGTGHYEQYF. The chain combines TRBV13 with TRBJ2-7; 9 bases are a match to TRBD1. The CDR3 length is 14 residues. The germline CDR1 and CDR2 sequences are PRHDT and FYEKMQ (reference sequence). V trimming: 5 bases; J trimming: 3 bases; junction bases outside the gene matches: 5.